The 12 T cell receptor beta chains below all came from one sample that was sequenced in a study of T cell responses to AZD1222 COVID-19 vaccine. The data were produced by immunoSEQ multiplex PCR, yet TCRdb's version contains in-frame clones alone and is incomplete. In the table there are 130,000 to 150,000 clones, roughly 92% of which are singletons. The sequencing here drew on peripheral blood, taken on day 0 of AZD1222 vaccination. Receptors originate from an adult in good health.

This clone has a single count. This rearrangement joins TRBV6-4 to TRBJ2-3; no clear D gene. The CDR3 loop spans 14 amino acids. CDR1 and CDR2 from the germline V gene are MRHNA and SNTAGT. V dropped 1 base and J dropped 1 base, with 6 bases sitting between them. The CDR3 sequence is CASSDLYGTDTQYF. In DNA, the CDR3 is TGTGCCAGCAGTGACTTATATGGCACAGATACGCAGTATTTT.

The rearrangement joins TRBV3-1 (or the pseudogene TRBV3-2) to TRBJ1-1, with D uncertain. This CDR3 has 13 amino acids. Trimming pared 4 bases from V and 4 bases from J, leaving 10 bases between. Germline CDR1 and CDR2: LGHDT and YNNKEL (reference sequence). The CDR3 DNA reads as TGTGCCAGCAGCCTTACATTGAGCACTGAAGCTTTCTTT. This translates into CASSLTLSTEAFF.

The J gene is TRBJ2-1, the V gene TRBV2; 7 bases match TRBD2. V lost 4 bases and J lost 9; bases outside the gene matches: 15. CDR3 size: 16 residues. Germline CDR1 is SNHLY and CDR2 is FYNNEI. The CDR3 region is CASSVLGLADTPEQFF. CDR3 DNA: TGTGCCAGCAGTGTTCTAGGGCTAGCGGACACTCCTGAGCAGTTCTTC.

V gene TRBV7-2 combines with J gene TRBJ2-7; D gene unclear. Germline CDR1 SGHTA, CDR2 FQGNSA. V lost 2 bases, J lost 0 bases, and 11 bases lay in between. There are 15 residues in the CDR3. The CDR3 sequence: CASSLSILASYEQYF. In DNA, the CDR3 is TGTGCCAGCAGCTTATCCATACTGGCCTCCTACGAGCAGTACTTC.

The V gene is TRBV2, the J gene TRBJ1-2; maybe TRBD1 (5 bases). The germline V and J ends were trimmed by 0 bases and 6 bases, with 11 bases remaining between them. CDR1 is SNHLY and CDR2 is FYNNEI in the germline V gene. The length of the CDR3 is 14 residues. The CDR3 sequence: CASSEARQGDGYTF. CDR3 nucleotide sequence: TGTGCCAGCAGTGAAGCGCGCCAGGGCGATGGCTACACCTTC.

The chain joins TRBV4-1 to TRBJ1-5, with 9 bases that match TRBD1. There are 16 residues in the CDR3. V lost 0 bases to trimming and J lost 4 bases; unmatched junction nucleotides: 4. From germline, CDR1 is MGHRA and CDR2 YSYEKL. The CDR3 sequence: CASSQDWDRANQPQHF. DNA for the CDR3: TGCGCCAGCAGCCAAGATTGGGACAGGGCAAATCAGCCCCAGCATTTT.

The gene calls are TRBV2 and TRBJ2-2, with no clear D. V was shortened by 3 bases and J by 5 bases, with 7 bases between the two germline ends. CDR1 and CDR2 from the germline V gene are SNHLY and FYNNEI. The CDR3 runs to 13 residues. The CDR3 bases are TGTGCCAGCAGTGAGGCACATACCGGGGAGCTGTTTTTT. Protein sequence: CASSEAHTGELFF.

This chain links TRBV2 with TRBJ2-1, with TRBD2 identical over 9 bases. The CDR3 length is 14 residues. CDR1 and CDR2 from the germline V gene are SNHLY and FYNNEI. The V segment lost 6 bases and the J segment 7 bases; nucleotides outside the gene matches: 7. CDR3 nucleotide sequence: TGTGCCAGCAGGCCGAGCGGGAGGTCGAATGAGCAGTTCTTC. It specifies CASRPSGRSNEQFF.

V and J are TRBV5-5 and TRBJ2-1, with 11 positions matching TRBD2. The J segment lost 8 bases and the V segment lost 7 bases, leaving 20 bases of the junction unmatched. Germline assignment: CDR1 SGHKS and CDR2 YYEKEE (reference sequence). The CDR3 loop spans 18 amino acids. The CDR3 coding sequence is TGTGCCAGCCTAAGTGGAGGGGGATGGGGACTAGCGGATGATGAGCAGTTCTTC. Amino acid sequence: CASLSGGGWGLADDEQFF.

This chain uses TRBV5-1 with TRBJ2-1; 9 nucleotides align to TRBD2. The trim removed 1 base at V and 3 bases at J, leaving 5 bases unmatched. CDR3 length: 16 amino acids. Germline V CDR1 and CDR2: SGHRS, YFSETQ. Written as DNA, the CDR3 is TGCGCCAGCAGCTTGTTGGCGACTAGCGGCTACAATGAGCAGTTCTTC. As protein: CASSLLATSGYNEQFF.

V is TRBV10-3 and J is TRBJ2-7; 8 nucleotides match TRBD1. Germline CDR1 reads ENHRY; CDR2 reads SYGVKD. This CDR3 region has 14 residues. Trimming took 11 bases from V and 3 from J; bases not matched to a gene: 12. DNA of the CDR3: TGTGCCGTAACCCGCACAGGGGGTTTCTACGAGCAGTACTTC. Translated: CAVTRTGGFYEQYF.

V gene TRBV11-2 combines with J gene TRBJ1-1, with 7 positions matching TRBD1. CDR3 length equals 14 residues. J gave up 5 bases and V 2 bases, and 5 bases lay outside the gene matches. Germline assignment: CDR1 SGHAT and CDR2 FQNNGV. CDR3 sequence (DNA): TGTGCCAGCAGCTTAAAAACAGGGGTAACTGAAGCTTTCTTT. Protein sequence: CASSLKTGVTEAFF. The whole variable domain, filled in from reference TRBV11-2 and TRBJ1-1, reads EAGVAQSPRYKIIEKRQSVAFWCNPISGHATLYWYQQILGQGPKLLIQFQNNGVVDDSQLPKDRFSAERLKGVDSTLKIQPAKLEDSAVYLCASSLKTGVTEAFFGQGTRLTVV.